This is a list of T cell receptor beta chains from one sample in a study of human T cells and chemical hapten exposure. TCRdb re-derived calls from the RACE reads in MiXCR, one entry per CDR3 protein. The sample lists tens of thousands of distinct CDR3 sequences, roughly 11% occurring once. The specimen comprised whole blood, sampled in connection with sensitization to the hapten diphenylcyclopropenone (DPC). All receptors come from a man between 18 and 35 years old with alopecia areata. Some clones in this sample may be carry-over from other donors' samples. CDR3s include the opening cysteine and the closing phenylalanine or tryptophan. The D gene is left open where the match is weak. Not every row has a clone size; where given, it reads once, few, many or a size class.

j_call d_call v_call clone_size cdr3_aa cdr3_nt
TRBJ1-2 NA TRBV2 many CASKNREGGYTF TGTGCCAGCAAAAACAGGGAGGGAGGCTACACCTTC
TRBJ2-3 NA TRBV29-1 many CSVEDGDSTDTQYF TGCAGCGTTGAAGACGGGGATAGCACAGATACGCAGTATTTT
TRBJ2-3 NA TRBV24-1 few CATSDSPGGSADTQYF TGTGCCACCAGTGACTCTCCCGGGGGATCAGCAGATACGCAGTATTTT
TRBJ2-1 TRBD2 TRBV7-6 few CASSSTTSGGYNEQFF TGTGCCAGCAGCTCAACGACTAGCGGGGGGTACAATGAGCAGTTCTTC
TRBJ2-7 NA TRBV29-1 many CSVGWSYEQYF TGCAGCGTGGGATGGTCCTACGAGCAGTACTTC
TRBJ1-1 NA TRBV14 NA CASSPQTATEAFF TGTGCCAGCAGCCCTCAGACAGCCACTGAAGCTTTCTTT
TRBJ2-1 NA TRBV2 few CASQEQFF TGTGCCAGTCAAGAGCAGTTCTTC
TRBJ2-3 TRBD2 TRBV2 NA CASEASGFRDTQYF TGTGCCAGTGAGGCTAGCGGGTTCAGAGATACGCAGTATTTT
TRBJ2-3 TRBD1 TRBV18 NA CASSPRQGETDTQYF TGTGCCAGCTCACCACGACAGGGGGAAACAGATACGCAGTATTTT
TRBJ1-2 NA TRBV7-8 many CASSLAMQVGINYGYTF TGTGCCAGCAGCTTAGCGATGCAGGTGGGGATTAACTATGGCTACACCTTC
TRBJ2-3 NA TRBV4-2 few CASRAMGESTDTQYF TGTGCCAGCCGAGCTATGGGGGAGAGCACAGATACGCAGTATTTT
TRBJ1-1 NA TRBV4-3 few CASSQEEGDTEAFF TGCGCCAGCAGCCAAGAGGAGGGGGATACTGAAGCTTTCTTT
TRBJ2-6 NA TRBV3-2 NA CASSLENRGPSGANVLTF TGTGCCAGCAGCCTAGAGAACAGGGGGCCTTCTGGGGCCAACGTCCTGACTTTC
TRBJ1-2 NA TRBV6-2/TRBV6-3 many CASRYARDTDGYTF TGTGCCAGCAGATACGCCAGGGATACGGATGGCTACACCTTC
TRBJ2-2 NA TRBV6-4 NA CASSALAETTGELFF TGTGCCAGCAGTGCACTAGCTGAAACCACCGGGGAGCTGTTTTTT
TRBJ2-1 NA TRBV29-1 NA CSVEKGHEQFF TGCAGCGTTGAGAAGGGACATGAGCAGTTCTTC
TRBJ2-2 TRBD2 TRBV5-1 few CASSGGTSGVSGELFF TGCGCCAGCAGCGGCGGGACTAGCGGGGTGAGCGGGGAGCTGTTTTTT
TRBJ2-3 NA TRBV7-6 few CASSLKGERVLADTQYF TGTGCCAGCAGCTTAAAGGGTGAACGGGTTTTAGCTGATACGCAGTATTTT
TRBJ2-2 TRBD2 TRBV11-2 NA CASSRLAGNTGELFF TGTGCCAGCAGCCGACTAGCGGGGAACACCGGGGAGCTGTTTTTT
TRBJ1-5 NA TRBV6-2/TRBV6-3 many CASELPGTPSNQPQHF TGTGCCAGCGAGCTACCCGGGACACCTAGCAATCAGCCCCAGCATTTT
TRBJ1-2 NA TRBV20-1 many CSARARTVDGYTF TGCAGTGCTAGAGCCCGGACAGTTGATGGCTACACCTTC